The present T cell receptor (beta chain) was sequenced within a study of cytomegalovirus exposure and HLA in healthy donors. The V segment lost 6 bases and the J segment 4 bases; nucleotides outside the gene matches: 12. This CDR3 has 16 amino acids. Germline-derived CDR1 and CDR2 are SGHNT and YYREEE (reference sequence). This clone was counted a few times. What it binds is not known. Study-wide results and caveats: Per published accounts, TCR beta sequences correctly predicted the HLA-A and HLA-B alleles of most subjects. Most of the TCR beta V segments (in an earlier analysis) were productive either about 87% or about 30% of the time.

A multiplex PCR was run with 60 Vbeta primers and 13 Jbeta primers. Per the original data handling: Later, an analysis found about 77 million unique TCR beta chains, and about 10 million of these were shared. Only in-frame clones appear in the TCRdb table, and some are missing; sequencing was by immunoSEQ multiplex PCR. V and J calls and clone size are copied from that table; D and trimming were computed from the DNA. The profile shows about 120,000 clones, about 73% of them singletons. This rearrangement joins TRBV5-4 to TRBJ2-2; TRBD1 agrees at 7 bases. Material for sequencing was PBMCs. The receptor's source is a woman between 35 and 50 years old in good health and CMV-seronegative. The CDR3 sequence: CASNTQTGQVTGELFF. The DNA of the CDR3 is TGTGCCAGCAACACTCAGACAGGGCAAGTCACCGGGGAGCTGTTTTTT.